This TCR beta chain was captured in a study of technical replicates of blood from a few donors. CDR1 and CDR2 (germline): MNHEY, SVGAGI. J gave up 9 bases and V 4 bases, and 11 bases lay outside the gene matches. This CDR3 spans 15 amino acids. Sequenced by immunoSEQ multiplex PCR; TCRdb stores in-frame clones only, minus some. Among 80,000 to 95,000 clones listed, around 94% were seen once. The sequencing input was T cells isolated from PBMCs. V and J are TRBV6-5 and TRBJ2-1, with 8 positions matching TRBD1. The TCR was taken from a human donor in good health. The CDR3 nucleotides read TGTGCCAGCAGTTTACCTCCAGGGGGCCAGGCTGAGCAGTTCTTC. Translated, it gives CASSLPPGGQAEQFF.